The next 28 T cell receptor beta chains were all read from a single sample in a study of blood T cell repertoires in COVID-19 (dated by TCRdb to about 2020). Receptors were amplified or captured by the immunoSEQ multiplex PCR assay. In TCRdb, the immuneACCESS table is reduced to in-frame sequences with V and J assigned. These tables do not hold every clone; where another copy was compared, an unresolved V gene accounts for under half, and the others remain unexplained. In all, the sample holds about 100,000 clones, and about 85% of those were seen once. The ten most abundant clones make up around 4.1% of the sample. The sample comprised peripheral blood. These receptors were taken from a man aged 55 to 70 with acute or convalescent COVID-19.

The chain employs TRBV10-3 and TRBJ1-6; a possible D gene is TRBD1 (6 bases). CDR1 ENHRY and CDR2 SYGVKD come from the germline V gene. This CDR3 has 14 amino acids. Trimming stripped 4 bases from V and 8 bases from J, with 12 bases between. In DNA, the CDR3 is TGTGCCATCAGTGGGGGCAGGGGAGATTCACCCCTCCACTTT. Translating it yields CAISGGRGDSPLHF.

The chain joins TRBV2 to TRBJ2-7, with TRBD2 matching over 14 bases. Per germline, CDR1 SNHLY and CDR2 FYNNEI. Losses at the gene ends were 7 bases for V and 2 bases for J; bases not matched to a gene: 4. The CDR3 consists of 15 residues. CDR3 in DNA: TGTGCCAGCACACAGGGACTAGCGGGAGCCTACGAGCAGTACTTC. Amino acids: CASTQGLAGAYEQYF.

This rearrangement joins TRBV18 to TRBJ2-7; tentative D call: TRBD1 (6 bases). V was cut by 4 bases and J by 5 bases, with 15 bases left in between. CDR1 KGHSH and CDR2 LQKENI come from the germline V gene. The CDR3 is made up of 14 amino acids. CDR3 sequence (DNA): TGTGCCAGCTCACTAACGACAGGTACCCACGAGCAGTACTTC. Translating gives CASSLTTGTHEQYF.

The chain links TRBV9 to TRBJ2-5; 7 nucleotides match TRBD2. The germline gives CDR1 SGDLS, CDR2 YYNGEE. V lost 4 bases and J lost 7; bases outside the gene matches: 10. The CDR3 has 14 amino acids. The CDR3: CASSQVGGAGTQYF. CDR3 bases: TGTGCCAGCAGCCAGGTGGGAGGGGCAGGGACCCAGTACTTC.

The genes are TRBV2 and TRBJ2-5; 7 bases are shared with TRBD2. Germline values: CDR1 SNHLY, CDR2 FYNNEI. Trimming cost V 4 bases and J 3 bases; bases outside gene matches: 5. The CDR3 has 14 amino acids. CDR3 sequence: CASSVGAGEETQYF. As DNA, the CDR3 is TGTGCCAGCAGTGTTGGGGCGGGAGAAGAGACCCAGTACTTC.

The chain combines TRBV15 with TRBJ2-3, with D possibly TRBD1 on 7 matching bases. There are 16 residues in the CDR3. Germline CDR1 and CDR2: LNHNV and YYDKDF (reference sequence). The V end lost 5 bases, the J end lost 1 base, and 16 bases lay between the germline ends. The CDR3: CATSGRGGGGTDTQYF. CDR3 DNA: TGTGCCACCAGCGGACGAGGAGGGGGCGGCACAGATACGCAGTATTTT.

The V call is TRBV5-1, the J call TRBJ2-3; 14 positions match TRBD2. CDR1 SGHRS and CDR2 YFSETQ come from the germline V gene. The CDR3 has 15 residues. J gave up 4 bases and V 5 bases, and 3 bases lay outside the gene matches. For the CDR3, the DNA is TGCGCCAGCAGGGGACTAGCGGGAGAGGCAGATACGCAGTATTTT. Translating it yields CASRGLAGEADTQYF.

The chain carries TRBV2 and TRBJ1-5, with 7 bases that match TRBD1. V lost 7 bases, J lost 2 bases, and 2 bases stayed unmatched. Germline V gene data show CDR1 as SNHLY and CDR2 as FYNNEI. CDR3 size: 13 residues. The DNA of the CDR3 is TGTGCCAGCACTACAGGGGGCAATCAGCCCCAGCATTTT. This sequence encodes CASTTGGNQPQHF. Looking up the rest from reference TRBV2 and TRBJ1-5 gives the full variable domain: EPEVTQTPSHQVTQMGQEVILRCVPISNHLYFYWYRQILGQKVEFLVSFYNNEISEKSEIFDDQFSVERPDGSNFTLKIRSTKLEDSAMYFCASTTGGNQPQHFGDGTRLSIL.

The CDR3 here is CASSLVAQPLEYGYTF. The CDR3 bases are TGTGCCAGCAGCTTAGTGGCGCAGCCACTAGAATATGGCTACACCTTC. The chain is built from TRBV11-2 and TRBJ1-2; D remains unclear. Looked up from germline, CDR1 is SGHAT and CDR2 is FQNNGV. The V gene lost 1 base and the J gene lost 5 bases, with 17 bases spanning the gap. The length of the CDR3 is 16 residues. The variable domain in full, with the rest retrieved from reference TRBV11-2 and TRBJ1-2, is EAGVAQSPRYKIIEKRQSVAFWCNPISGHATLYWYQQILGQGPKLLIQFQNNGVVDDSQLPKDRFSAERLKGVDSTLKIQPAKLEDSAVYLCASSLVAQPLEYGYTFGSGTRLTVV.

The gene calls are TRBV24-1 and TRBJ2-3; D perhaps matches TRBD2 (5 bases). Germline values: CDR1 KGHDR, CDR2 SFDVKD. This CDR3 has 16 amino acids. V dropped 7 bases and J dropped 3 bases, with 19 bases sitting between them. The CDR3 sequence: CATSLGAGGKTDTQYF. DNA for the CDR3: TGTGCCACCAGCTTGGGTGCCGGAGGAAAGACAGATACGCAGTATTTT.

There are a few counts of this clone. This chain joins TRBV15 and TRBJ1-5; the match to TRBD1 covers 9 bases. The germline V gene encodes CDR1 LNHNV and CDR2 YYDKDF (reference sequence). Unmatched junction bases numbered 12, after V lost 2 bases and J lost 1 base. The CDR3 has 19 residues. The CDR3 DNA reads as TGTGCCACCAGCAGATTACCGGGACAGGGTATTTGGAGCAATCAGCCCCAGCATTTT. Translated: CATSRLPGQGIWSNQPQHF.

This clone was seen a single time. The chain has TRBV24-1 and TRBJ1-5; weak D call: TRBD1 (6 bases). The V gene's germline CDR1 is KGHDR and CDR2 SFDVKD. V was shortened by 2 bases and J by 3 bases, with 7 bases between the two germline ends. The CDR3 length is 14 residues. CDR3 sequence: CATSDWDTNQPQHF. In DNA form, the CDR3 reads TGTGCCACCAGTGATTGGGACACCAATCAGCCCCAGCATTTT.

The chain uses TRBV6-5 and TRBJ1-2; D is unclear. V lost 4 bases to trimming and J lost 4 bases, with 10 bases between them. The CDR3 length is 13 residues. The V gene's germline CDR1 is MNHEY and CDR2 SVGAGI. DNA of the CDR3: TGTGCCAGCAGTTTTCAACGGGTCTATGGCTACACCTTC. Translated: CASSFQRVYGYTF.

The V gene is TRBV7-6, the J gene TRBJ2-2; D is possibly TRBD1 (5 bases). CDR1 is SGHVS and CDR2 is FNYEAQ in the germline V gene. Trimming removed 1 base at V and 3 bases at J, with 12 bases between. This CDR3 is 16 amino acids long. Here the CDR3 reads CASSLGAGRDTGELFF. DNA of the CDR3: TGTGCCAGCAGCTTAGGGGCAGGGCGAGACACCGGGGAGCTGTTTTTT.

This chain joins TRBV5-5 and TRBJ1-1, with 8 positions matching TRBD1. CDR1 and CDR2 (germline): SGHKS, YYEKEE (reference sequence). Trimming removed 2 bases from V and 0 bases from J; junction bases left unmatched: 3. CDR3 length: 15 amino acids. The CDR3 is CASSLTGGVNTEAFF. The CDR3 bases are TGTGCCAGCAGCTTAACAGGGGGAGTGAACACTGAAGCTTTCTTT.

The chain combines TRBV18 with TRBJ2-1; 8 positions agree with TRBD2. The length of the CDR3 is 14 residues. Germline CDR1 reads KGHSH; CDR2 reads LQKENI. J lost 7 bases, V lost 5 bases, and 7 bases had no gene match. Here the CDR3 DNA reads TGTGCCAGCTCAGTAGCGGGACGTAGAAATGAGCAGTTCTTC. Its translation: CASSVAGRRNEQFF.

This chain links TRBV20-1 with TRBJ2-3, with TRBD2 matching 9 bases. CDR1 DFQATT and CDR2 SNEGSKA come from the germline V gene (reference sequence). CDR3 size: 15 residues. With V trimmed by 3 bases and J by 0 bases, 4 bases remained unmatched. The CDR3 protein is CSASVLAGSTDTQYF. The CDR3 bases are TGCAGTGCTAGTGTCCTAGCGGGGAGCACAGATACGCAGTATTTT.

The rearrangement joins TRBV6-1 to TRBJ1-3; no clear D gene. V was trimmed by 1 base and J by 2 bases, leaving 12 bases between them. Germline CDR1 reads MNHNS; CDR2 reads SASEGT. The CDR3 spans 16 residues. The CDR3 DNA follows: TGTGCCAGCAGTGAAGGTCGGGGTACCCCTGGAAACACCATATATTTT. This translates into CASSEGRGTPGNTIYF.

V and J are TRBV30 and TRBJ2-5, with 12 bases matching TRBD2. Germline V gives CDR1 GTSNPN, CDR2 SVGIG (reference sequence). V lost 5 bases, J lost 6 bases, and 7 bases stayed unmatched. CDR3 length equals 14 residues. The CDR3: CAWSSGGAEQTQYF. The CDR3 bases are TGTGCCTGGTCTAGCGGGGGGGCAGAACAGACCCAGTACTTC.

The chain carries TRBV7-8 and TRBJ1-2; 8 bases are shared with TRBD1. V dropped 0 bases and J dropped 8; count of bases not matched to a gene: 8. The CDR3 extends over 15 amino acids. Germline assignment: CDR1 SGHVS and CDR2 FQNEAQ. As DNA, the CDR3 is TGTGCCAGCAGCTTAGCGCGGAACAGGGGGGACGGCTACACCTTC. Translating gives CASSLARNRGDGYTF.

This chain connects TRBV4-2 to TRBJ1-4, with unresolved D. Trimming took off 4 bases at V and 8 bases at J, with 17 bases between the two ends. The CDR3 is made up of 15 amino acids. CDR1 and CDR2 from the germline V gene are LGHNA and YNFKEQ. The CDR3 loop is CASSLNREYGEKLFF. CDR3 DNA sequence: TGTGCCAGCAGCCTAAACCGGGAATATGGGGAAAAACTGTTTTTT.

J is TRBJ1-4 and V is TRBV5-1; TRBD1 aligns across 8 bases. V lost 2 bases, J lost 3 bases, and 0 bases stayed unmatched. CDR1 SGHRS and CDR2 YFSETQ come from the germline V gene. CDR3 length equals 14 residues. The chain's CDR3 is CASSLQGANEKLFF. CDR3 bases: TGCGCCAGCAGCTTACAGGGGGCTAATGAAAAACTGTTTTTT.

The chain joins TRBV6-5 to TRBJ2-1; TRBD1 matches 7 bases. This CDR3 is 12 amino acids long. Germline CDR1 and CDR2: MNHEY and SVGAGI. The V segment lost 7 bases and the J segment 6 bases; nucleotides outside the gene matches: 3. The CDR3 DNA follows: TGTGCCAGCAAGACAGGGAGCAATGAGCAGTTCTTC. Protein: CASKTGSNEQFF.

The chain is built from TRBV13 and TRBJ1-4, with D unresolved. From germline, CDR1 is PRHDT and CDR2 FYEKMQ (reference sequence). V was cut by 1 base and J by 7 bases, with 7 bases left in between. This CDR3 is built from 13 residues. This chain's CDR3 is CASSLEPVEKLFF. Here the CDR3 DNA reads TGTGCCAGCAGCTTAGAGCCTGTTGAAAAACTGTTTTTT.

CDR3 protein: CASSIRGVAGTGRGAQYF. DNA of the CDR3: TGTGCCAGTAGTATAAGGGGTGTGGCGGGAACCGGACGGGGGGCCCAGTACTTC. J is TRBJ2-5 and V is TRBV19; 7 positions agree with TRBD2. The CDR3 runs 18 residues. The J segment lost 9 bases and the V segment lost 2 bases, leaving 21 bases of the junction unmatched. Germline V lookup: CDR1 LNHDA, CDR2 SQIVND (reference sequence). The whole variable domain, filled in from reference TRBV19 and TRBJ2-5, reads DGGITQSPKYLFRKEGQNVTLSCEQNLNHDAMYWYRQDPGQGLRLIYYSQIVNDFQKGDIAEGYSVSREKKESFPLTVTSAQKNPTAFYLCASSIRGVAGTGRGAQYFGPGTRLLVL.

The chain employs TRBV18 and TRBJ2-5; D is unresolved. CDR1 and CDR2 from the germline V gene are KGHSH and LQKENI. Trimming left V 5 bases short and J 2 bases short, with 21 bases between. The CDR3 has 17 amino acids. The CDR3 region has the DNA TGTGCCAGCTCATCAATCCACTCCCCCCCCAAGCAAGAGACCCAGTACTTC. This codes for CASSSIHSPPKQETQYF. Complete variable domain (other parts from reference TRBV18 and TRBJ2-5): NAGVMQNPRHLVRRRGQEARLRCSPMKGHSHVYWYRQLPEEGLKFMVYLQKENIIDESGMPKERFSAEFPKEGPSILRIQQVVRGDSAAYFCASSSIHSPPKQETQYFGPGTRLLVL.

CDR3: CASSQEPESYEQYF. The CDR3 nucleotides are TGTGCCAGCAGCCAAGAACCTGAGAGCTACGAGCAGTACTTC. The chain has TRBV3-1 (or the pseudogene TRBV3-2) and TRBJ2-7; D unclear. Germline CDR1 reads LGHDT; CDR2 reads YNNKEL (reference sequence). Trimming left V 0 bases short and J 3 bases short, with 9 bases between. The CDR3 totals 14 residues.

Of note for this clone: Other DNA sequences from this sample encode an identical CDR3 as well. The rearrangement joins TRBV11-2 to TRBJ1-4, with D hard to call. The germline CDR1 and CDR2 sequences are SGHAT and FQNNGV. V dropped 3 bases and J dropped 5 bases, with 7 bases sitting between them. The CDR3 has 13 amino acids. Here the CDR3 DNA reads TGTGCCAGCAGCTTGAGCCGAAATGAAAAACTGTTTTTT. It codes for CASSLSRNEKLFF.